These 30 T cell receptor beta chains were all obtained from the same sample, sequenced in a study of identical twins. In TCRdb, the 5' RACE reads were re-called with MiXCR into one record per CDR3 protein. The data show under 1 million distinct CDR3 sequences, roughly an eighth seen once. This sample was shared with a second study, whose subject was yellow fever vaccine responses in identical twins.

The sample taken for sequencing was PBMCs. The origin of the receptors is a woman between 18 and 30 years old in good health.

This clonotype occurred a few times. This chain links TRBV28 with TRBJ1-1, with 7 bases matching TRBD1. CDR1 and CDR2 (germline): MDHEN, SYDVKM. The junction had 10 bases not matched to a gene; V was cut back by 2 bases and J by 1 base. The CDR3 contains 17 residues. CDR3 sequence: CASSLNLQGVGNTEAFF. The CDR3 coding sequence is TGTGCCAGCAGTTTAAACCTTCAGGGGGTCGGGAACACTGAAGCTTTCTTT.

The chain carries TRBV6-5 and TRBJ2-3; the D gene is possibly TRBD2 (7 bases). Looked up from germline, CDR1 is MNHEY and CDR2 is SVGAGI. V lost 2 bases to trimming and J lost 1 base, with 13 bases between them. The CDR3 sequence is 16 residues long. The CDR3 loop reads CASSYGGGLGTDTQYF. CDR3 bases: TGTGCCAGCAGTTACGGGGGGGGGCTGGGCACAGATACGCAGTATTTT.

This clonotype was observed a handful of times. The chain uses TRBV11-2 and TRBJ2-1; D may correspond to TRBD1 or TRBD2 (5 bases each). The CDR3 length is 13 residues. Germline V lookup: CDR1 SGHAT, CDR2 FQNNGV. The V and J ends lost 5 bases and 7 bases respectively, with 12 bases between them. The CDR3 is CASSPDGGNEQFF. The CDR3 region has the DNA TGTGCCAGCAGCCCCGATGGGGGTAATGAGCAGTTCTTC.

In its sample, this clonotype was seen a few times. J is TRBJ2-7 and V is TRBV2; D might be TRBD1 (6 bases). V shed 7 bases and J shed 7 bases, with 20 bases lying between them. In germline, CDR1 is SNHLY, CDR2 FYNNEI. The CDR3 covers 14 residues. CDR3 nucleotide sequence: TGTGCCAGCAAGGATTTACAGGGCAGCGGTGAGCAGTACTTC. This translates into CASKDLQGSGEQYF.

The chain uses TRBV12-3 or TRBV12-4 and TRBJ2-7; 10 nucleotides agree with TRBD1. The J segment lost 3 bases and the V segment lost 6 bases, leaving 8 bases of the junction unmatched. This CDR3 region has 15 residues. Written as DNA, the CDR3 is TGTGCCAGCAGAAGGACAGGGGGGTTCGGCTACGAGCAGTACTTC. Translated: CASRRTGGFGYEQYF.

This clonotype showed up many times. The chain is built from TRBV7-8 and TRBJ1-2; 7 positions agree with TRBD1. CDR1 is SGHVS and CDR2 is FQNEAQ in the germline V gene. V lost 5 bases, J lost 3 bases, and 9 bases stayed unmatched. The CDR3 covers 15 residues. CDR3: CASSPKRQGDYGYTF. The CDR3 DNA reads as TGTGCCAGCAGCCCTAAGAGACAGGGTGACTATGGCTACACCTTC.

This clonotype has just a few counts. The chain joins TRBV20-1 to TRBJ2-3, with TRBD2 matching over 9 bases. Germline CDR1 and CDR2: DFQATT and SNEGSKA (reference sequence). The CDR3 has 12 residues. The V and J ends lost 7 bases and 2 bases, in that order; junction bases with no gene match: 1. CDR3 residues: CSGTSDTDTQYF. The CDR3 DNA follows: TGCAGTGGGACTAGCGACACAGATACGCAGTATTTT.

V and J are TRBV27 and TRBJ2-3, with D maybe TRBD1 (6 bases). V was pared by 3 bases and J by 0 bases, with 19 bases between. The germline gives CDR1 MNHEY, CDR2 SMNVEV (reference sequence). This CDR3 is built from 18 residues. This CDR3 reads CASSFLGTNGLSTDTQYF. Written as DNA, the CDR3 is TGTGCCAGCAGTTTCCTCGGGACAAACGGGCTTAGCACAGATACGCAGTATTTT.

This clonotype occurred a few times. For the CDR3, the DNA is TGTGCCAGCAGCGTAGGCCCGTGGGACGAGCAGTACGTC. It encodes CASSVGPWDEQYV. This sequence joins TRBV9 and TRBJ2-7, with unresolved D. Germline CDR1 is SGDLS and CDR2 is YYNGEE. V shed 0 bases and J shed 5 bases, with 9 bases lying between them. This CDR3 contains 13 residues.

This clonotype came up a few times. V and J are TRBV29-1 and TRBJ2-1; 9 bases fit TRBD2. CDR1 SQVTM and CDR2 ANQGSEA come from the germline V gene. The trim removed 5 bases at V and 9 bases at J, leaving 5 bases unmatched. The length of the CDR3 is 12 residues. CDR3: CSVMAGGFEQFF. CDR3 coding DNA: TGCAGCGTTATGGCGGGGGGGTTTGAGCAGTTCTTC.

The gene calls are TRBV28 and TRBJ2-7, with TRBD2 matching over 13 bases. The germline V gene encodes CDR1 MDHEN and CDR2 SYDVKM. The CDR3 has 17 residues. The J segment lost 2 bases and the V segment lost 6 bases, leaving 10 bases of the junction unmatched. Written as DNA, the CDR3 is TGTGCCAGCAGCCGCCCGGGACTAGCGGGACCCGCCTACGAGCAGTACTTC. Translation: CASSRPGLAGPAYEQYF.

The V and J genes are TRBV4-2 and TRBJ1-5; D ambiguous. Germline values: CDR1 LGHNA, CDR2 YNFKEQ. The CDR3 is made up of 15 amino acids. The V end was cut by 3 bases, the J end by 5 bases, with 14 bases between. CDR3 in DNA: TGTGCCAGCAGCCAGGTTGAAAGGGAGGATCAGCCCCAGCATTTT. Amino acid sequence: CASSQVEREDQPQHF.

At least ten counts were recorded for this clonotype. CDR3 loop: CATSGPYTYNEQFF. The CDR3 DNA is TGTGCCACCTCCGGGCCGTATACCTACAATGAGCAGTTCTTC. The chain employs TRBV24-1 and TRBJ2-1; no definite D call. Trimming took off 9 bases at V and 2 bases at J, with 13 bases between the two ends. The CDR3 covers 14 residues. Germline V gene lookup returns CDR1 KGHDR and CDR2 SFDVKD.

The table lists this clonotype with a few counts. This CDR3 is CASSYGTGPTGYTF. CDR3 nucleotide sequence: TGTGCCAGCAGCTATGGGACAGGGCCGACCGGCTACACCTTC. This chain links TRBV5-6 with TRBJ1-2; TRBD1 matches 9 bases. With 3 bases clipped from V and 8 bases from J, the junction kept 8 bases outside the gene matches. From germline, CDR1 is SGHDT and CDR2 YYEEEE. The CDR3 totals 14 residues.

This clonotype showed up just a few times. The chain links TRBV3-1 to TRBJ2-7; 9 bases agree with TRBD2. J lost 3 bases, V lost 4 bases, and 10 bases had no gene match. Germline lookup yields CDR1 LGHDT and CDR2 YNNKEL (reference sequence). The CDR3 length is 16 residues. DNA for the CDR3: TGTGCCAGCAGCCCCTCAATAATAGCGGGAGACTACGAGCAGTACTTC. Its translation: CASSPSIIAGDYEQYF.

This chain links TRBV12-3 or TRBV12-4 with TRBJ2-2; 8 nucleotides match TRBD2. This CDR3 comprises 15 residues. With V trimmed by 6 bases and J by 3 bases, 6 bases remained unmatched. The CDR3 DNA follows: TGTGCCAGCAGGGATAGCGGGGTAGACACCGGGGAGCTGTTTTTT. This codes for CASRDSGVDTGELFF.

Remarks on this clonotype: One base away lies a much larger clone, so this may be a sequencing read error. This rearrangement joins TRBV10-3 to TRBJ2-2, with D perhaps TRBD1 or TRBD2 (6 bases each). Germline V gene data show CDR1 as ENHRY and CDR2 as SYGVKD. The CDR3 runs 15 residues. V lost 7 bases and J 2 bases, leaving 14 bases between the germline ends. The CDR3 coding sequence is TGTGCCATCATTGTGTCGGGGGCTAACACCGGGGAGCTGTTTTTT. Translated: CAIIVSGANTGELFF.

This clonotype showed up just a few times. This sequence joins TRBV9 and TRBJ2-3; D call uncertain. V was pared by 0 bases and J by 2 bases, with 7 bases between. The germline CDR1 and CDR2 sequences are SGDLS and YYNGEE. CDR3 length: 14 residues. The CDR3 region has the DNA TGTGCCAGCAGCGTAGACGGAAACACAGATACGCAGTATTTT. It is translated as CASSVDGNTDTQYF.

The CDR3 nucleotides are TGTGCCAGCAGCGAAATGGGACTAGGGGGTTATGAGCAGTTCTTC. Translating it yields CASSEMGLGGYEQFF. This chain links TRBV9 with TRBJ2-1; 8 nucleotides line up with TRBD2. This CDR3 region has 15 residues. The junction had 10 bases not matched to a gene; V was cut back by 3 bases and J by 8 bases. From germline, CDR1 is SGDLS and CDR2 YYNGEE.

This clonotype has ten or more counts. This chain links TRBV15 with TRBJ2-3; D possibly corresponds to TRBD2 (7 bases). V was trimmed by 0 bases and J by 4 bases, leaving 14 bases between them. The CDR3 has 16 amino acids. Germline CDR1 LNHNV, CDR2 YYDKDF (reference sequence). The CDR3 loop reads CATSRDYGGPPDTQYF. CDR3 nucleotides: TGTGCCACCAGCAGAGATTACGGGGGGCCGCCAGATACGCAGTATTTT.

DNA of the CDR3: TGTGCCAGCAGCTGGGGAGGGGGGCCCAATGAGCAGTTCTTC. It encodes CASSWGGGPNEQFF. The chain employs TRBV11-2 and TRBJ2-1, with D possibly matching TRBD2 (7 bases). The germline V gene encodes CDR1 SGHAT and CDR2 FQNNGV. This CDR3 contains 14 residues. The ends were cut back, 4 bases at V and 6 bases at J, with 13 bases in the middle. The full variable domain, completed using reference TRBV11-2 and TRBJ2-1, is EAGVAQSPRYKIIEKRQSVAFWCNPISGHATLYWYQQILGQGPKLLIQFQNNGVVDDSQLPKDRFSAERLKGVDSTLKIQPAKLEDSAVYLCASSWGGGPNEQFFGPGTRLTVL.

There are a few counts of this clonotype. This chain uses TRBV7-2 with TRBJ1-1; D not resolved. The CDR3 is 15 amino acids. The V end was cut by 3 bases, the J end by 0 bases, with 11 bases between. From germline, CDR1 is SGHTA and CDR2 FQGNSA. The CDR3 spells CASSFARTVNTEAFF. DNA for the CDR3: TGTGCCAGCAGCTTTGCTCGGACGGTGAACACTGAAGCTTTCTTT.

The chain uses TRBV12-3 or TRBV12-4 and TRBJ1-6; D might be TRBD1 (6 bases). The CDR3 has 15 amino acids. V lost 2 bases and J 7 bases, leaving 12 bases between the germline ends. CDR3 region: CASSLLLGGNSPLHF. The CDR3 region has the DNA TGTGCCAGCAGTTTACTCCTCGGGGGCAATTCACCCCTCCACTTT.

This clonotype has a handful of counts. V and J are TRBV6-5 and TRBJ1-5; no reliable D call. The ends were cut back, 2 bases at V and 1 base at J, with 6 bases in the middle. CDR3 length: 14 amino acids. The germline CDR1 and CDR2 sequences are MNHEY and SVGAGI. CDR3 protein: CASSYMISNQPQHF. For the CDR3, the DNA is TGTGCCAGCAGTTACATGATCAGCAATCAGCCCCAGCATTTT.

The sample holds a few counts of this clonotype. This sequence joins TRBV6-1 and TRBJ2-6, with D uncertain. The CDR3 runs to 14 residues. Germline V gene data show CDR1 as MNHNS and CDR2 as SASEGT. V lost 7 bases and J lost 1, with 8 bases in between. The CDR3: CASTRLSGANVLTF. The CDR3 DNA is TGTGCCAGCACTCGTTTATCTGGGGCCAACGTCCTGACTTTC.

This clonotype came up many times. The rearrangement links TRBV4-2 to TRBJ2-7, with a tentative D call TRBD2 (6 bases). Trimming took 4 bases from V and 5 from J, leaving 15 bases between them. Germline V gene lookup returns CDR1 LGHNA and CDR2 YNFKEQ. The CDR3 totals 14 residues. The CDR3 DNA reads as TGTGCCAGCAGCCCAAGAGGAGGGATCGACGAGCAGTACTTC. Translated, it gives CASSPRGGIDEQYF.

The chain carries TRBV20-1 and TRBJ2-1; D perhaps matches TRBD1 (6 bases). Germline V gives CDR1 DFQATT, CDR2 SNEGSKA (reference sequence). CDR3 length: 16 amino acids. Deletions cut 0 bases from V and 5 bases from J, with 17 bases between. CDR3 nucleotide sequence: TGCAGTGCTAGAGATAGGGGAAGGGGGACGAACAATGAGCAGTTCTTC. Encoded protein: CSARDRGRGTNNEQFF.

This CDR3 is CASSQLHGGGGETQYF. CDR3 in DNA: TGTGCCAGCAGCCAGCTGCATGGGGGAGGGGGCGAGACCCAGTACTTC. V is TRBV3-1 and J is TRBJ2-5, with D perhaps given as TRBD1 or TRBD2 (7 bases each). There are 16 residues in the CDR3. Germline V CDR1 and CDR2: LGHDT, YNNKEL (reference sequence). V was pared by 3 bases and J by 5 bases, with 19 bases between.

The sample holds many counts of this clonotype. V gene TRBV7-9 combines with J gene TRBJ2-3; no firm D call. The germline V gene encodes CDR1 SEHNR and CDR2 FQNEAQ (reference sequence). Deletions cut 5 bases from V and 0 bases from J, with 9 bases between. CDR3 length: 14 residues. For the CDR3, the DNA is TGTGCCAGCAGCCCGACCCCTAGCACAGATACGCAGTATTTT. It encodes CASSPTPSTDTQYF.

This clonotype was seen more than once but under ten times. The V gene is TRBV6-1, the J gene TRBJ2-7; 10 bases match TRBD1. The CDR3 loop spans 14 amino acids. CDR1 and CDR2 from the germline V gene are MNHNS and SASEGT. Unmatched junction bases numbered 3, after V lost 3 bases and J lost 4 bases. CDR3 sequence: CASSERTGGYEQYV. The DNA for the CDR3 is TGTGCCAGCAGTGAGCGGACAGGGGGTTACGAGCAGTACGTC.